What follows describes a single T cell receptor beta chain. In the study's own analysis: Amplified reference gene primers provided the basis for estimating nucleated cell counts. Measured with immunoSEQ multiplex PCR; TCRdb has only the in-frame clones, and not every one. Clonal size and the V and J genes are those of that table, whereas D and trimming came from the DNA. This sample carries approximately 130,000 clones, about 80% of them seen once, and the ten largest clones take approximately 11%. The sample originates from a study of blood T cell repertoires in COVID-19. The germline CDR1 and CDR2 sequences are MNHEY and SMNVEV (reference sequence). The V gene lost 5 bases and the J gene lost 0 bases, with 11 bases spanning the gap. The CDR3 has 15 residues.

The chain is built from TRBV27 and TRBJ1-5; D unclear. Specimen: peripheral blood. This receptor was identified in a human donor in a cohort sampled during active COVID-19. For the CDR3, the DNA is TGTGCCAGCAGTCCTTCCGAGTTTAGCAATCAGCCCCAGCATTTT. It encodes CASSPSEFSNQPQHF.